This passage covers 8 T cell receptor beta chains from one sample sequenced in a study of graft-versus-host responses after intestinal transplantation. The table came from immunoSEQ multiplex PCR; TCRdb's copy has only in-frame clones and leaves some out. The data contain about 25,000 clones, around 94% of them singletons. The material sequenced was PBMCs, taken approximately 32 days after intestinal transplant. These receptors came from a human patient who received an intestinal transplant, so some T cells may come from the graft donor.

The CDR3 sequence: CTTDSNYGYTF. The CDR3 DNA reads as TGCACTACCGATTCTAACTATGGCTACACCTTC. The rearrangement links TRBV20-1 to TRBJ1-2; D gene unclear. Germline CDR1 is DFQATT and CDR2 is SNEGSKA (reference sequence). The CDR3 contains 11 residues.

The rearrangement uses TRBV5-1 and TRBJ2-7; tentative D call: TRBD1 (6 bases). This CDR3 region has 17 residues. V dropped 1 base and J dropped 5 bases, with 22 bases sitting between them. Germline V gene sequence: CDR1 SGHRS, CDR2 YFSETQ. This CDR3 is CASSLWHDRILGDEQYF. The CDR3 DNA is TGCGCCAGCAGCTTGTGGCATGACAGGATCCTCGGGGACGAGCAGTACTTC.

The J gene is TRBJ1-2, the V gene TRBV6-5; D is perhaps TRBD1 (6 bases). The CDR3 covers 16 residues. Looked up from germline, CDR1 is MNHEY and CDR2 is SVGAGI. Trimming pared 2 bases from V and 0 bases from J, leaving 13 bases between. DNA for the CDR3: TGTGCCAGCAGTTACGGTACAGGGACCCCTAACTATGGCTACACCTTC. Residues: CASSYGTGTPNYGYTF.

The chain uses TRBV15 and TRBJ1-2, with D perhaps TRBD1 (5 bases). Germline V gene lookup returns CDR1 LNHNV and CDR2 YYDKDF (reference sequence). Trimming stripped 4 bases from V and 7 bases from J, with 13 bases between. This CDR3 is built from 13 residues. CDR3 bases: TGTGCCACCAGCATGGTCAGGGATGCTGGCTACACCTTC. This encodes CATSMVRDAGYTF.

This chain connects TRBV4-1 to TRBJ2-7; 8 bases map to TRBD1. V gave up 3 bases and J gave up 3 bases; unmatched junction bases: 10. This CDR3 region has 16 residues. CDR1 MGHRA and CDR2 YSYEKL come from the germline V gene. The CDR3 nucleotides read TGCGCCAGCAGCCAGTTCGACAGGGGAAGGGGCTACGAGCAGTACTTC. Translated, it gives CASSQFDRGRGYEQYF.

V usage is TRBV10-1 and J usage is TRBJ2-5, with TRBD2 matching 7 bases. The V gene's germline CDR1 is WNHNN and CDR2 SYGVQD (reference sequence). V shed 6 bases, J shed 2 bases, and the junction held 3 bases outside the gene matches. The length of the CDR3 is 13 residues. This chain's CDR3 is CASRGLQQETQYF. DNA of the CDR3: TGCGCCAGCAGGGGACTACAACAAGAGACCCAGTACTTC.

The V gene is TRBV2, the J gene TRBJ2-3; D is possibly TRBD2 (6 bases). Per germline, CDR1 SNHLY and CDR2 FYNNEI. V lost 9 bases and J 1 base, leaving 17 bases between the germline ends. The CDR3 is 15 amino acids. The CDR3 bases are TGTGCCAGTCTTTCCCCTAGCGCTGGCACAGATACGCAGTATTTT. Translation gives CASLSPSAGTDTQYF.

V gene TRBV7-9 combines with J gene TRBJ2-2; D may be TRBD2 (5 bases). The CDR3 is 13 amino acids. Germline V CDR1 and CDR2: SEHNR, FQNEAQ (reference sequence). The germline V and J ends were trimmed by 2 bases and 6 bases, with 7 bases remaining between them. CDR3 region: CASSLSGSGELFF. Written as DNA, the CDR3 is TGTGCCAGCAGCTTATCGGGATCCGGGGAGCTGTTTTTT.